This T cell receptor (beta chain) was recovered during a study of blood T cell repertoires in COVID-19. Study summary: Donors in the United States, Italy and Spain gave samples during acute or convalescent COVID-19. T cells, B-cell-depleted T cells, or PBMCs supplied cDNA or gDNA.

The V end was cut by 1 base, the J end by 7 bases, with 14 bases between. CDR3 size: 15 residues. Germline CDR1 is SGHNT and CDR2 is YENEEA. Study processing details: Reference gene primers were amplified, and this amplification served to estimate nucleated cell counts. Libraries were prepared by immunoSEQ multiplex PCR; TCRdb keeps only in-frame clonotypes and omits some of them. The V and J calls and clone size are taken from that table; D and trimming were inferred from the DNA. The repertoire includes some 180,000 clones, less than 85% of them detected once, and roughly 7% sits in the top ten. Sequencing was carried out using peripheral blood. The chain employs TRBV11-3 and TRBJ2-1, with TRBD1 as a possible D gene (7 bases). The TCR was taken from a human donor in a cohort sampled during active COVID-19. The CDR3 region is CASSLGGQGGNEQFF. In DNA, the CDR3 is TGTGCCAGCAGCTTAGGGGGGCAGGGGGGTAATGAGCAGTTCTTC.